This record concerns one T cell receptor beta chain sequence. Its antigen is not known. The sample originates from a study of cytomegalovirus exposure and HLA in healthy donors. Study outcomes and limitations: In a later analysis, the majority of CMV-associated beta chains seemingly showed HLA restriction. Cytomegalovirus-associated status was assigned to some 180 TCR beta chains. Later examination showed HLA-associated TCR beta chains had greater clonal expansion than equally common others. When a later analysis was performed, an Asian-associated ancestry cluster reportedly had fewer N-insertions than the roughly 630-donor mean.

PCR was performed using 60 Vbeta and 13 Jbeta primers. Clones were read by immunoSEQ multiplex PCR, and TCRdb kept only the in-frame ones, dropping some. The sample records around 140,000 clones, less than 85% being singletons. Trimming took 8 bases from V and 5 from J; bases not matched to a gene: 13. CDR1 and CDR2 (germline): MNHNY, SVGAGI (reference sequence). There are 15 residues in the CDR3. Sequencing used PBMCs. The origin of this receptor is a woman aged 60-75 years in good health and CMV-seropositive. The chain is built from TRBV6-6 and TRBJ2-7; TRBD1 agrees at 9 bases. This CDR3 reads CASGKPGQGRNEQYF. The CDR3 DNA follows: TGTGCCAGCGGGAAACCGGGACAGGGTAGAAACGAGCAGTACTTC.